A selection of T cell receptor beta chains follows, all from one sample in a study of cytomegalovirus exposure and HLA in healthy donors. Repertoires were generated with immunoSEQ multiplex PCR, while TCRdb's copy carries only in-frame clones and drops some. The sample shows about 86,000 clones, roughly three quarters of them seen only once. The material sequenced was PBMCs. Source of these receptors: a woman aged 40-49 years in good health and CMV-seropositive. Each CDR3 is given with its conserved first and last residue. A D gene is named only where the DNA matches it firmly. A row's size may be missing; if present it is once, few, many or a size class.

V: TRBV29-1
D: .
size: once
J: TRBJ2-7
DNA: TGCAGCGTTGAACCGAGCAGCGGCGGAGATCGTCAGTACTTC
CDR3: CSVEPSSGGDRQYF

V: TRBV30
D: TRBD1
size: .
J: TRBJ1-2
DNA: TGTGCCTGGACCCTAGGACAGGGGGGATCCTATGGCTACACCTTC
CDR3: CAWTLGQGGSYGYTF

V: TRBV11-3
D: .
size: .
J: TRBJ1-1
DNA: TGTGCCAGCAGCTTAGGAGGCCCGAACACTGAAGCTTTCTTT
CDR3: CASSLGGPNTEAFF

V: TRBV7-3
D: .
size: .
J: TRBJ2-2
DNA: TGTGCCAGCAGCTTAGGGACATACACCGGGGAGCTGTTTTTT
CDR3: CASSLGTYTGELFF

V: TRBV2
D: TRBD1
size: .
J: TRBJ1-4
DNA: TGTGCCAGCAGTATTAACAGGGGGGAAGAAAAACTGTTTTTT
CDR3: CASSINRGEEKLFF

V: TRBV30
D: .
size: few
J: TRBJ1-5
DNA: TGTGCCTGGAGTGCAGGGGGCAATCAGCCCCAGCATTTT
CDR3: CAWSAGGNQPQHF

V: TRBV10-3
D: TRBD1
size: few
J: TRBJ1-2
DNA: TGTGCCATCAGTGAGCGAGACCCGGGACAGGTAGGCGGCTACACCTTC
CDR3: CAISERDPGQVGGYTF

V: TRBV4-3
D: .
size: .
J: TRBJ1-5
DNA: TGCGCCAGCAGCCAAGGCGCTTATCAGCCCCAGCATTTT
CDR3: CASSQGAYQPQHF

V: TRBV7-9
D: .
size: .
J: TRBJ1-1
DNA: TGTGCCAGCAGCTGGGGCCCTGGCACTGAAGCTTTCTTT
CDR3: CASSWGPGTEAFF

V: TRBV18
D: TRBD2
size: .
J: TRBJ2-5
DNA: TGTGCCAGCTCAGGAAAGGGACTAGCAGAAGAGACCCAGTACTTC
CDR3: CASSGKGLAEETQYF

V: TRBV5-6
D: TRBD1
size: .
J: TRBJ2-7
DNA: TGTGCCAGCAGCTGGTCCGGGACAGAGACCTACGAGCAGTACTTC
CDR3: CASSWSGTETYEQYF

V: TRBV7-8
D: .
size: .
J: TRBJ2-7
DNA: TGTGCCAGCAGCTTAAGGGGCTACGAGCAGTACTTC
CDR3: CASSLRGYEQYF

V: TRBV6-5
D: .
size: few
J: TRBJ2-7
DNA: TGTGCCAGCAGTCCTACAGGGAACTCCTACGAGCAGTACTTC
CDR3: CASSPTGNSYEQYF

V: TRBV30
D: TRBD2
size: few
J: TRBJ2-3
DNA: TGTGCCTGGAGTCCCGGGACTAGCGGGTTCACAGATACGCAGTATTTT
CDR3: CAWSPGTSGFTDTQYF

V: TRBV5-1
D: .
size: .
J: TRBJ1-2
DNA: TGCGCCAGCAGCTTGGGGGCCAATAACTATGGCTACACCTTC
CDR3: CASSLGANNYGYTF

V: TRBV25-1
D: TRBD1
size: .
J: TRBJ2-1
DNA: TGTGCCAGCAGTGCCCTAACAGGGGCCCTTTACAATGAGCAGTTCTTC
CDR3: CASSALTGALYNEQFF

V: TRBV6-5
D: .
size: few
J: TRBJ2-7
DNA: TGTGCCAGCAGTTTCAACTACGAGCAGTACTTC
CDR3: CASSFNYEQYF

V: TRBV10-3
D: .
size: .
J: TRBJ2-5
DNA: TGTGCCATCAGTGAGGGCAGGGGAGCAGGCCAAGAGACCCAGTACTTC
CDR3: CAISEGRGAGQETQYF

V: TRBV12-5
D: .
size: .
J: TRBJ2-7
DNA: TGTGCTAGTGGTTTGTCAGGCCTTCCCTACGAGCAGTACTTC
CDR3: CASGLSGLPYEQYF

V: TRBV9
D: TRBD2
size: few
J: TRBJ2-7
DNA: TGTGCCAGCAGCGTGACTAGCGGGCCCTACGAGCAGTACTTC
CDR3: CASSVTSGPYEQYF

V: TRBV19
D: .
size: .
J: TRBJ2-5
DNA: TGTGCCAGTAGTCCCCGGGAGATCCAAGAGACCCAGTACTTC
CDR3: CASSPREIQETQYF

V: TRBV2
D: TRBD2
size: .
J: TRBJ2-5
DNA: TGTGCCAGCTTGCGGGGGGCAGGAATCCAAGAGACCCAGTACTTC
CDR3: CASLRGAGIQETQYF

V: TRBV5-4
D: TRBD1
size: .
J: TRBJ2-7
DNA: TGTGCCAGCAGCCTAAAGGGGGCCGAGTACTACGAGCAGTACTTC
CDR3: CASSLKGAEYYEQYF

V: TRBV13
D: .
size: .
J: TRBJ1-2
DNA: TGTGCCAGCAGCTTAGAATTTCGGTCCTATGGCTACACCTTC
CDR3: CASSLEFRSYGYTF

V: TRBV9
D: TRBD1
size: .
J: TRBJ1-1
DNA: TGTGCCAGCAGCGACGGACAGGGACGGAACACTGAAGCTTTCTTT
CDR3: CASSDGQGRNTEAFF

V: TRBV30
D: TRBD2
size: once
J: TRBJ2-3
DNA: TGTGCCTGGGGAGCGGGGGTTCCAGATACGCAGTATTTT
CDR3: CAWGAGVPDTQYF

V: TRBV30
D: .
size: .
J: TRBJ1-1
DNA: TGTGCCTGGAGTGTAAGGGGGTTAGGGAGGAACACTGAAGCTTTCTTT
CDR3: CAWSVRGLGRNTEAFF

V: TRBV14
D: .
size: .
J: TRBJ2-5
DNA: TGTGCCAGCAGCCAAGTGGGCAGTAGAGGGGAGACCCAGTACTTC
CDR3: CASSQVGSRGETQYF

V: TRBV14
D: .
size: once
J: TRBJ2-2
DNA: TGTGCCAGCAGCCACGAAGCCCGGGGCGGGGAGCTGTTTTTT
CDR3: CASSHEARGGELFF

V: TRBV7-2
D: TRBD1
size: once
J: TRBJ1-2
DNA: TGTGCCAGCAGACCTATGGACAGGGAGGCTGGCTACACCTTC
CDR3: CASRPMDREAGYTF

V: TRBV12-5
D: .
size: .
J: TRBJ2-1
DNA: TGTGCTAGTGGTTTGTCACAGGTATACAATGAGCAGTTCTTC
CDR3: CASGLSQVYNEQFF

V: TRBV29-1
D: TRBD2
size: .
J: TRBJ2-1
DNA: TGCAGCGTTGAAGCCGGACTAGCGGGAGTAGAGCAGTTCTTC
CDR3: CSVEAGLAGVEQFF

V: TRBV7-2
D: TRBD1
size: .
J: TRBJ2-7
DNA: TGTGCCAGCAGCCCAATGGGACAGGGTGTCGACGAGCAGTACTTC
CDR3: CASSPMGQGVDEQYF